Sequencing of this T cell receptor beta chain was carried out in a study of blood T cell repertoires in COVID-19. This clone was observed a single time. As handled by the study authors: From reference gene primer amplification, estimates of nucleated cell counts were derived. TCRdb keeps only in-frame clones here, not all; method: immunoSEQ multiplex PCR. That table gives V, J and clone size, and the DNA gave D and trimming. The sample lists around 200,000 clones; roughly four fifths were seen once. Germline CDR1 reads LNHDA; CDR2 reads SQIVND (reference sequence). This CDR3 region has 14 residues. Trimming removed 2 bases from V and 10 bases from J; junction bases left unmatched: 7.

The sequenced material came from PBMCs or T cells enriched from blood (not recorded which). The chain employs TRBV19 and TRBJ2-1; 8 positions match TRBD2. The TCR originated in a man aged 35 to 55 who had recovered from COVID-19. CDR3 coding DNA: TGTGCCAGTAGTATAAAGAGAGCGGGGGCCGAGCAGTTCTTC. Encoded protein: CASSIKRAGAEQFF.